Below, 21 T cell receptor beta chains from the same sample are listed, as sequenced in a study of cytomegalovirus exposure and HLA in healthy donors. Primers included in the PCR were 60 Vbeta and 13 Jbeta primers. Only in-frame clones appear in the TCRdb table, and some are missing; sequencing was by immunoSEQ multiplex PCR. The data contain some 150,000 clones, around 79% of them singletons. Material: PBMCs. These receptors were collected from a woman between 25 and 40 years old in good health and CMV-seronegative.

The V and J genes are TRBV27 and TRBJ2-5; 8 bases are a match to TRBD2. Germline CDR1 and CDR2: MNHEY and SMNVEV (reference sequence). This CDR3 region has 15 residues. V dropped 3 bases and J dropped 9; count of bases not matched to a gene: 12. The CDR3 DNA follows: TGTGCCAGCAGTTTCCGGAGGCGGGGGGCCTGGGCCCAGTACTTC. The encoded protein is CASSFRRRGAWAQYF.

This clone was seen more than once but under ten times. V and J are TRBV19 and TRBJ1-2, with D possibly TRBD1 on 6 matching bases. Germline CDR1 is LNHDA and CDR2 is SQIVND (reference sequence). The ends were cut back, 2 bases at V and 6 bases at J, with 7 bases in the middle. This CDR3 has 12 amino acids. The CDR3 bases are TGTGCCAGTAGTATACCAGGGGATGGCTACACCTTC. Protein: CASSIPGDGYTF.

This clone was observed a handful of times. The chain links TRBV9 to TRBJ1-4; TRBD1 might be the D (6 bases). The germline V and J ends were trimmed by 1 base and 4 bases, with 11 bases remaining between them. CDR1 is SGDLS and CDR2 is YYNGEE in the germline V gene. This CDR3 is 15 amino acids long. CDR3 residues: CASSVQGFGNEKLFF. DNA for the CDR3: TGTGCCAGCAGCGTACAGGGGTTCGGTAATGAAAAACTGTTTTTT.

This chain links TRBV15 with TRBJ1-5; 7 nucleotides match TRBD1. The CDR3 runs 15 residues. After removal of 4 bases from V and 5 bases from J, the junction contained 8 bases not matched to a gene. Germline V lookup: CDR1 LNHNV, CDR2 YYDKDF (reference sequence). CDR3: CATSNPGQSYQPQHF. The CDR3 DNA sequence: TGTGCCACCAGCAACCCGGGACAGAGTTATCAGCCCCAGCATTTT.

This chain links TRBV30 with TRBJ1-5; 9 bases fit TRBD1. This CDR3 is built from 13 residues. CDR1 and CDR2 from the germline V gene are GTSNPN and SVGIG (reference sequence). This CDR3 reads CAVSGTGNQPQHF. CDR3 in DNA: TGTGCTGTGTCCGGGACAGGGAATCAGCCCCAGCATTTT.

In this sample, this clone turned up once. This chain links TRBV6-5 with TRBJ2-3; 10 bases agree with TRBD2. The CDR3 extends over 14 amino acids. CDR1 is MNHEY and CDR2 is SVGAGI in the germline V gene. J was trimmed by 6 bases and V by 7 bases; bases with no gene match: 7. In DNA form, the CDR3 reads TGTGCCAGCAAACAGCGGGGGGGCTCGGATACGCAGTATTTT. This sequence encodes CASKQRGGSDTQYF.

This clone was counted between two and nine times. V and J are TRBV9 and TRBJ2-3, with a possible D match to TRBD2 (5 bases). Germline CDR1 reads SGDLS; CDR2 reads YYNGEE. Trimming removed 4 bases from V and 8 bases from J, with 17 bases in between. This CDR3 contains 14 residues. The CDR3 loop reads CASSPRTSEGTQYF. The CDR3 DNA reads TGTGCCAGCAGCCCTCGGACCTCAGAGGGTACGCAGTATTTT.

The chain recombines TRBV30 with TRBJ1-1, with unresolved D. V was clipped by 2 bases and J by 4 bases, with 11 bases between them. The CDR3 length is 13 residues. CDR1 and CDR2 from the germline V gene are GTSNPN and SVGIG (reference sequence). The CDR3 nucleotides are TGTGCCTGGAGTAGGCAACGCGGCACTGAAGCTTTCTTT. Its translation: CAWSRQRGTEAFF.

As for this clone: The sample has other DNA sequences that encode this CDR3 too. The V gene is TRBV10-3, the J gene TRBJ2-7, with 9 nucleotides matching TRBD1. This CDR3 has 17 amino acids. Germline assignment: CDR1 ENHRY and CDR2 SYGVKD. V trimming: 6 bases; J trimming: 3 bases; junction bases outside the gene matches: 15. The CDR3 DNA follows: TGTGCCATCAGCGGACAGGGGTTGTTGACGGGTAACTACGAGCAGTACTTC. It specifies CAISGQGLLTGNYEQYF.

The chain links TRBV5-1 to TRBJ2-7; 8 bases align to TRBD1. The CDR3 is made up of 16 amino acids. The V segment lost 0 bases and the J segment 6 bases; nucleotides outside the gene matches: 11. Germline V gives CDR1 SGHRS, CDR2 YFSETQ. The CDR3 reads CASSLVGTGGFGEQYF. In nucleotides, the CDR3 is TGCGCCAGCAGCTTGGTAGGAACAGGGGGTTTCGGCGAGCAGTACTTC.

There are a few counts of this clone. The chain is built from TRBV4-3 and TRBJ1-5; 8 bases fit TRBD1. The V gene end was trimmed by 5 bases and the J gene end by 2 bases; junction bases not matched to a gene: 2. There are 14 residues in the CDR3. The V gene's germline CDR1 is LGHNA and CDR2 YSLEER. CDR3 sequence: CASSADRGNQPQHF. The CDR3 bases are TGCGCCAGCAGCGCGGACAGGGGCAATCAGCCCCAGCATTTT.

The chain carries TRBV21-1 and TRBJ2-7; the D call in the table, TRBD2, was not verified against the DNA. TRBV21-1 is marked as a pseudogene. This CDR3 comprises 17 residues. CDR3 sequence reads: CASSTHEAGGQTGEQYF. In DNA form, the CDR3 reads TGTGCCAGCAGCACCCACGAAGCGGGGGGCCAGACTGGCGAGCAGTACTTC.

The genes are TRBV6-1 and TRBJ1-4; 7 nucleotides align to TRBD1. CDR1 is MNHNS, CDR2 SASEGT, per germline. With 7 bases clipped from V and 8 bases from J, the junction kept 10 bases outside the gene matches. The CDR3 length is 14 residues. The chain's CDR3 is CASKLDRVGEKLFF. In DNA, the CDR3 is TGTGCCAGCAAGCTCGACAGGGTCGGAGAAAAACTGTTTTTT.

The chain recombines TRBV6-1 with TRBJ1-1; weak D call: TRBD1 (6 bases). The CDR3 consists of 15 residues. V was trimmed by 9 bases and J by 1 base, leaving 18 bases between them. Germline values: CDR1 MNHNS, CDR2 SASEGT. CDR3 loop: CASHLGGRGNTEAFF. DNA of the CDR3: TGTGCCAGTCATCTTGGGGGCAGAGGGAACACTGAAGCTTTCTTT.

This clone was detected only a few times. This sequence joins TRBV25-1 and TRBJ1-2; D is unresolved. CDR1 MGHDK and CDR2 SYGVNS come from the germline V gene. The CDR3 loop spans 11 amino acids. Trimming shortened V by 4 bases and J by 9 bases, and 9 bases separated the two germline ends. The CDR3 reads CASSGGVSYTF. The CDR3 coding sequence is TGTGCCAGCAGTGGTGGAGTTAGCTACACCTTC.

The V gene is TRBV5-5, the J gene TRBJ2-7; D perhaps matches TRBD1 (6 bases). The V gene's germline CDR1 is SGHKS and CDR2 YYEKEE (reference sequence). CDR3 size: 15 residues. V lost 4 bases to trimming and J lost 2 bases, with 16 bases between them. CDR3 sequence: CASSARTATTYEQYF. The CDR3 nucleotides are TGTGCCAGCAGCGCCAGGACAGCTACTACCTACGAGCAGTACTTC.

The rearrangement links TRBV14 to TRBJ1-4; 7 bases map to TRBD1. The CDR3 spans 15 residues. Germline loops: CDR1 SGHDN, CDR2 FVKESK. Germline trimming cut 1 base from V and 6 bases from J; bases unmatched to any gene: 5. The CDR3 loop reads CASSQGDRDHEKLFF. Here the CDR3 DNA reads TGTGCCAGCAGCCAAGGCGACAGGGATCATGAAAAACTGTTTTTT.

The J gene is TRBJ1-1, the V gene TRBV7-3, with TRBD1 as a possible D gene (6 bases). The germline CDR1 and CDR2 sequences are SGHTA and FQGTGA. The germline V and J ends were trimmed by 1 base and 3 bases, with 9 bases remaining between them. The CDR3 loop spans 14 amino acids. CDR3 nucleotide sequence: TGTGCCAGCAGCTTAAGAGGGGGGGACACTGAAGCTTTCTTT. The encoded protein is CASSLRGGDTEAFF.

This chain uses TRBV18 with TRBJ2-7, with TRBD1 matching 7 bases. Looked up from germline, CDR1 is KGHSH and CDR2 is LQKENI. J gave up 4 bases and V 6 bases, and 9 bases lay outside the gene matches. The CDR3 is made up of 14 amino acids. CDR3 loop: CASSSGQVPYEQYF. In DNA, the CDR3 is TGTGCCAGCTCGTCAGGACAGGTTCCTTACGAGCAGTACTTC.

The rearrangement uses TRBV30 and TRBJ2-1, with TRBD1 identical over 8 bases. V dropped 4 bases and J dropped 4; count of bases not matched to a gene: 3. The CDR3 consists of 13 residues. In germline, CDR1 is GTSNPN, CDR2 SVGIG (reference sequence). CDR3: CAWTGGLYNEQFF. CDR3 nucleotide sequence: TGTGCCTGGACAGGGGGCTTGTACAATGAGCAGTTCTTC.

The chain has TRBV11-2 and TRBJ2-3, with TRBD1 as a possible D gene (5 bases). Deletions cut 5 bases from V and 3 bases from J, with 12 bases between. Germline V gene data show CDR1 as SGHAT and CDR2 as FQNNGV. The CDR3 sequence is 14 residues long. In nucleotides, the CDR3 is TGTGCCAGCAGCCTACGGACATTGACAGATACGCAGTATTTT. It codes for CASSLRTLTDTQYF. Supplemented by reference TRBV11-2 and TRBJ2-3, the full variable domain reads EAGVAQSPRYKIIEKRQSVAFWCNPISGHATLYWYQQILGQGPKLLIQFQNNGVVDDSQLPKDRFSAERLKGVDSTLKIQPAKLEDSAVYLCASSLRTLTDTQYFGPGTRLTVL.